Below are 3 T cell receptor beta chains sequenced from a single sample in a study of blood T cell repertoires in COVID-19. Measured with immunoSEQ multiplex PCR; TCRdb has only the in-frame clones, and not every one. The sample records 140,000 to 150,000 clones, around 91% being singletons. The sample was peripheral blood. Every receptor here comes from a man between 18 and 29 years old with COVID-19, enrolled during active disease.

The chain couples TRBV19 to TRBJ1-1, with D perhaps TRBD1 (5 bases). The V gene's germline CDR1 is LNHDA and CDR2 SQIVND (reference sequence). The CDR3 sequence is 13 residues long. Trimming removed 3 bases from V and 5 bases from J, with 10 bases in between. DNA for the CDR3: TGTGCCAGTAGTATTGAGGGGAGGACTGAAGCTTTCTTT. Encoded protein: CASSIEGRTEAFF.

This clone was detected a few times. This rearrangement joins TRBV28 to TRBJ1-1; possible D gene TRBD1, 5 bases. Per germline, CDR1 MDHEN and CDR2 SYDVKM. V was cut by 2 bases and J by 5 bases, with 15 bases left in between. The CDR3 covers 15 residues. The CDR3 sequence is CASSLQVGARTEAFF. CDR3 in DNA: TGTGCCAGCAGTTTACAGGTTGGGGCAAGGACTGAAGCTTTCTTT.

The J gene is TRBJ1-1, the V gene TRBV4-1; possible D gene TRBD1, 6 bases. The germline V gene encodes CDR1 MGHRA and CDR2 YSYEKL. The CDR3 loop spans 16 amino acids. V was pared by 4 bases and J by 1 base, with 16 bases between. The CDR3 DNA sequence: TGCGCCAGCAGCCTCATCTTCGGCAGGGGGAACACTGAAGCTTTCTTT. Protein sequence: CASSLIFGRGNTEAFF.